The 28 T cell receptor beta chains below come from one sample, sequenced in a study of control samples from healthy donors and cancer patients. TCRdb's table, derived via immunoSEQ multiplex PCR, lists solely in-frame clones and lacks some. The sample data list about 200,000 clones. The sequenced material came from blood. These receptors came from a woman between 25 and 40 years old in good health.

The chain recombines TRBV28 with TRBJ2-2; D unclear. Germline V CDR1 and CDR2: MDHEN, SYDVKM. There are 14 residues in the CDR3. Deletions cut 7 bases from V and 4 bases from J, with 13 bases between. The CDR3 DNA reads as TGTGCCAGCACCACCCGCCCGAGCACCGGGGAGCTGTTTTTT. Amino acid sequence: CASTTRPSTGELFF.

The chain links TRBV9 to TRBJ1-4; a weak D match, TRBD1 (5 bases). The length of the CDR3 is 12 residues. Trimming cost V 3 bases and J 5 bases, with 5 bases left between them. Germline V gene lookup returns CDR1 SGDLS and CDR2 YYNGEE. The CDR3 protein is CASSGGNEKLFF. The CDR3 DNA follows: TGTGCCAGCAGCGGGGGGAATGAAAAACTGTTTTTT. Full variable domain (remainder filled in from reference TRBV9 and TRBJ1-4): DSGVTQTPKHLITATGQRVTLRCSPRSGDLSVYWYQQSLDQGLQFLIQYYNGEERAKGNILERFSAQQFPDLHSELNLSSLELGDSALYFCASSGGNEKLFFGSGTQLSVL.

The chain has TRBV4-3 and TRBJ1-1; D gene ambiguous. The CDR3 extends over 12 amino acids. Germline V gene sequence: CDR1 LGHNA, CDR2 YSLEER. Deletions cut 5 bases from V and 7 bases from J, with 11 bases between. CDR3 region: CASSYTPGEAFF. In DNA form, the CDR3 reads TGCGCCAGCAGCTATACCCCAGGTGAAGCTTTCTTT.

V usage is TRBV5-1 and J usage is TRBJ2-3, with D hard to call. Germline CDR1 SGHRS, CDR2 YFSETQ. CDR3 length equals 14 residues. V lost 7 bases and J 7 bases, leaving 19 bases between the germline ends. DNA for the CDR3: TGCGCCAGCCTCGGTGGCCCTTCCGTGAATACGCAGTATTTT. Its translation is CASLGGPSVNTQYF.

This CDR3 reads CASSYFDRVNSPLHF. The CDR3 nucleotides read TGTGCCAGCAGCTATTTCGACAGGGTAAATTCACCCCTCCACTTT. This chain joins TRBV7-8 and TRBJ1-6, with 7 bases fitting TRBD1. Germline loops: CDR1 SGHVS, CDR2 FQNEAQ. The CDR3 runs 15 residues. V dropped 4 bases and J dropped 7; count of bases not matched to a gene: 7.

The CDR3 reads CASSWSSYNEQFF. The CDR3, as DNA: TGTGCCAGCAGTTGGAGCTCCTACAATGAGCAGTTCTTC. The V and J genes are TRBV2 and TRBJ2-1; D remains unclear. The germline V gene encodes CDR1 SNHLY and CDR2 FYNNEI. There are 13 residues in the CDR3. V lost 5 bases, J lost 0 bases, and 5 bases lay in between.

This chain joins TRBV14 and TRBJ1-3; D is unclear. CDR1 is SGHDN, CDR2 FVKESK, per germline. The V end lost 4 bases, the J end lost 2 bases, and 9 bases lay between the germline ends. This CDR3 has 14 residues. The CDR3 nucleotides read TGTGCCAGCAGCCCCCGACGTACTGGAAACACCATATATTTT. Translating gives CASSPRRTGNTIYF. The full variable domain, rest sourced from reference TRBV14 and TRBJ1-3, is EAGVTQFPSHSVIEKGQTVTLRCDPISGHDNLYWYRRVMGKEIKFLLHFVKESKQDESGMPNNRFLAERTGGTYSTLKVQPAELEDSGVYFCASSPRRTGNTIYFGEGSWLTVV.

The rearrangement links TRBV3-1 (or the pseudogene TRBV3-2) to TRBJ2-6; tentatively, D is TRBD1 or TRBD2 (5 bases each). The CDR3 is made up of 21 amino acids. The V end was cut by 1 base, the J end by 4 bases, with 26 bases between. The germline V gene encodes CDR1 LGHDT and CDR2 YNNKEL (reference sequence). The CDR3 sequence is CASSQGRAGAPVPRGANVLTF. CDR3 nucleotides: TGTGCCAGCAGCCAAGGGAGAGCCGGGGCTCCGGTCCCCAGAGGGGCCAACGTCCTGACTTTC.

The chain links TRBV6-2 or TRBV6-3 to TRBJ1-2; maybe TRBD1 (6 bases). CDR1 is MNHEY, CDR2 SVGEGT, per germline. The CDR3 loop spans 11 amino acids. Trimming pared 6 bases from V and 10 bases from J, leaving 12 bases between. CDR3 sequence: CASSTGQPYTF. DNA of the CDR3: TGTGCCAGCAGCACTGGACAGCCCTACACCTTC.

V gene TRBV9 combines with J gene TRBJ1-2, with 8 positions matching TRBD1. The germline CDR1 and CDR2 sequences are SGDLS and YYNGEE. This CDR3 region has 16 residues. Losses at the gene ends were 0 bases for V and 4 bases for J; bases not matched to a gene: 8. The CDR3 sequence: CASSVDSRGLVYGYTF. The CDR3 coding sequence is TGTGCCAGCAGCGTAGACAGCAGGGGGCTGGTCTATGGCTACACCTTC.

V and J are TRBV7-3 and TRBJ1-1; D uncertain. The V gene's germline CDR1 is SGHTA and CDR2 FQGTGA. The CDR3 totals 13 residues. The V and J ends lost 5 bases and 1 base respectively, with 8 bases between them. The CDR3 here is CASSPVPNTEAFF. The CDR3 DNA reads TGTGCCAGCAGCCCTGTGCCGAACACTGAAGCTTTCTTT.

The V call is TRBV9, the J call TRBJ1-4; D call uncertain. Germline V CDR1 and CDR2: SGDLS, YYNGEE. CDR3 length: 15 amino acids. Between the trimmed V and J ends, which lost 2 bases and 1 base, there was a span of 9 bases. For the CDR3, the DNA is TGTGCCAGCAGCGTGTCGGGAGTAACTAATGAAAAACTGTTTTTT. This gives the protein CASSVSGVTNEKLFF.

The chain links TRBV13 to TRBJ2-5; 11 bases map to TRBD2. Germline lookup yields CDR1 PRHDT and CDR2 FYEKMQ (reference sequence). The CDR3 totals 14 residues. V shed 8 bases and J 6 bases; nucleotides not matched to a gene: 8. The CDR3 loop reads CASHSLAGGQTQYF. CDR3 nucleotides: TGTGCCAGCCATAGTCTAGCGGGGGGACAGACCCAGTACTTC.

This sequence joins TRBV10-3 and TRBJ2-7, with D perhaps being TRBD1 or TRBD2 (5 bases each). V lost 4 bases and J 5 bases, leaving 18 bases between the germline ends. Germline CDR1 and CDR2: ENHRY and SYGVKD. This CDR3 contains 15 residues. CDR3 sequence: CAISAPRDPIDEQYF. Written as DNA, the CDR3 is TGTGCCATCAGTGCGCCCCGGGACCCCATCGACGAGCAGTACTTC.

J is TRBJ2-2 and V is TRBV5-1; 8 bases agree with TRBD2. The CDR3 consists of 15 residues. The germline gives CDR1 SGHRS, CDR2 YFSETQ. After removal of 3 bases from V and 2 bases from J, the junction contained 3 bases not matched to a gene. CDR3 sequence reads: CASSWGLGNTGELFF. The CDR3 coding sequence is TGCGCCAGCAGCTGGGGACTAGGAAACACCGGGGAGCTGTTTTTT.

In DNA form, the CDR3 reads TGTGCCAGCAGTCGAGGGACCGCCCGAAATGAAAAACTGTTTTTT. Its protein product is CASSRGTARNEKLFF. This chain uses TRBV6-5 with TRBJ1-4; a weak D match, TRBD1 (5 bases). This CDR3 contains 15 residues. Germline-derived CDR1 and CDR2 are MNHEY and SVGAGI. The V and J ends lost 5 bases and 5 bases respectively, with 15 bases between them.

V gene TRBV6-5 combines with J gene TRBJ1-3; tentative D call: TRBD1 (5 bases). The CDR3 is 16 residues long. Trimming cost V 0 bases and J 2 bases, with 11 bases left between them. The germline CDR1 and CDR2 sequences are MNHEY and SVGAGI. The CDR3 sequence is CASSYSRGRTGNTIYF. The CDR3 DNA follows: TGTGCCAGCAGTTACTCGCGGGGACGAACTGGAAACACCATATATTTT.

The rearrangement uses TRBV7-3 and TRBJ1-3; D remains ambiguous. Between the trimmed V and J ends, which lost 7 bases and 0 bases, there was a span of 16 bases. The CDR3 spans 16 residues. CDR1 is SGHTA, CDR2 FQGTGA, per germline. Here the CDR3 DNA reads TGTGCCAGCACTCCCGGGATCCCAAGCTCTGGAAACACCATATATTTT. It codes for CASTPGIPSSGNTIYF.

V gene TRBV24-1 combines with J gene TRBJ2-7, with 8 bases lining up with TRBD1. Germline CDR1 is KGHDR and CDR2 is SFDVKD. With 8 bases clipped from V and 1 base from J, the junction kept 12 bases outside the gene matches. The CDR3 covers 16 residues. CDR3 nucleotides: TGTGCCACCACCCTGGAGTGGGGACAGGTTTCCTACGAGCAGTACTTC. This gives the protein CATTLEWGQVSYEQYF.

CDR3 sequence: CASSYSRGALNTEAFF. DNA of the CDR3: TGTGCCAGCAGTTACTCGAGGGGGGCCCTGAACACTGAAGCTTTCTTT. The J gene is TRBJ1-1, the V gene TRBV6-5; perhaps TRBD1 as D (6 bases). Trimming took off 0 bases at V and 0 bases at J, with 11 bases between the two ends. CDR1 and CDR2 (germline): MNHEY, SVGAGI. The length of the CDR3 is 16 residues.

This rearrangement joins TRBV7-3 to TRBJ2-7; 13 nucleotides agree with TRBD2. V was clipped by 5 bases and J by 1 base; unmatched bases: 5. The germline V gene encodes CDR1 SGHTA and CDR2 FQGTGA. This CDR3 spans 16 amino acids. The CDR3 DNA reads as TGTGCCAGCAGCGAGGGACTAGCGGGGAGATCCTACGAGCAGTACTTC. As protein: CASSEGLAGRSYEQYF.

As DNA, the CDR3 is TGTGCCAGCAGCCAAAGGGCGGGGGGCGAGCAGTACTTC. Protein: CASSQRAGGEQYF. V and J are TRBV3-1 (or the pseudogene TRBV3-2) and TRBJ2-7; 8 bases map to TRBD2. Germline V gene sequence: CDR1 LGHDT, CDR2 YNNKEL (reference sequence). The CDR3 contains 13 residues. The J segment lost 6 bases and the V segment lost 2 bases, leaving 3 bases of the junction unmatched.

The rearrangement uses TRBV6-5 and TRBJ1-5; D is unclear. V lost 3 bases, J lost 0 bases, and 9 bases lay in between. Germline V CDR1 and CDR2: MNHEY, SVGAGI. The CDR3 length is 15 residues. The CDR3 reads CASSYAGTSNQPQHF. The CDR3 DNA follows: TGTGCCAGCAGTTATGCAGGAACTAGCAATCAGCCCCAGCATTTT.

The gene calls are TRBV7-6 and TRBJ1-6; D might be TRBD1 (6 bases). The CDR3 loop spans 16 amino acids. Trimming took off 4 bases at V and 5 bases at J, with 15 bases between the two ends. Germline CDR1 SGHVS, CDR2 FNYEAQ. The CDR3 region is CASSSVAGDHNSPLHF. CDR3 coding DNA: TGTGCCAGCAGCTCAGTTGCAGGGGATCATAATTCACCCCTCCACTTT.

V gene TRBV10-1 combines with J gene TRBJ2-2; 13 positions agree with TRBD2. Trimming at V came to 9 bases and at J to 5 bases, leaving 12 bases not matched to a gene. The CDR3 spans 17 residues. CDR1 and CDR2 (germline): WNHNN, SYGVQD (reference sequence). The CDR3 region is CASSQLAGGPQTGELFF. The CDR3 nucleotides read TGCGCCAGTTCACAACTAGCGGGGGGGCCACAGACCGGGGAGCTGTTTTTT.

The rearrangement links TRBV15 to TRBJ1-5; D perhaps matches TRBD1 (6 bases). Trimming stripped 2 bases from V and 2 bases from J, with 10 bases between. The CDR3 length is 15 residues. Germline assignment: CDR1 LNHNV and CDR2 YYDKDF (reference sequence). The CDR3 nucleotides are TGTGCCACCAGCAGAACAGGGTTTGGCAATCAGCCCCAGCATTTT. Translating it yields CATSRTGFGNQPQHF.

CDR3 DNA: TGTGCCAGCAGTTTACGTGGGAAGCTCGAAGCTTTCTTT. Translating it yields CASSLRGKLEAFF. The chain uses TRBV27 and TRBJ1-1; no firm D call. The length of the CDR3 is 13 residues. The V gene lost 2 bases and the J gene lost 8 bases, with 12 bases spanning the gap. CDR1 is MNHEY, CDR2 SMNVEV, per germline (reference sequence).

The genes are TRBV4-1 and TRBJ1-1; D is perhaps TRBD1 (5 bases). V was pared by 1 base and J by 8 bases, with 17 bases between. The CDR3 extends over 15 amino acids. Per the germline V gene, CDR1 is MGHRA and CDR2 is YSYEKL. The CDR3 bases are TGCGCCAGCAGCCAAGTCTGGCAGGGCTGGGAGGAAGCTTTCTTT. Amino acids: CASSQVWQGWEEAFF.